This passage covers 6 T cell receptor beta chains from one sample sequenced in a study of patients and donors after allogeneic stem cell transplantation. TCRdb re-called the RT-PCR reads with MiXCR, one entry per CDR3 protein. Here the sample spans approximately 99,000 distinct CDR3 sequences, about a third being singletons. The specimen sequenced was blood, either unsorted or a sorted T cell fraction (not recorded which). These receptors originate from a human donor who was either an allogeneic HSCT recipient or a stem cell or donor lymphocyte infusion donor (not recorded which). It is not recorded whose cells these are; they may come from a transplant donor.

The rearrangement links TRBV30 to TRBJ1-5, with 9 bases fitting TRBD1. In germline, CDR1 is GTSNPN, CDR2 SVGIG (reference sequence). The CDR3 sequence is 14 residues long. The junction had 4 bases not matched to a gene; V was cut back by 0 bases and J by 7 bases. CDR3 nucleotides: TGTGCCTGGAGTGTTGGGACAGGGATCCAGCCCCAGCATTTT. Translation: CAWSVGTGIQPQHF.

The rearrangement links TRBV20-1 to TRBJ2-7, with D possibly TRBD2 on 6 matching bases. There are 14 residues in the CDR3. V lost 4 bases to trimming and J lost 2 bases, with 15 bases between them. Germline loops: CDR1 DFQATT, CDR2 SNEGSKA (reference sequence). The CDR3 protein is CSATDWGGTYEQYF. The CDR3 DNA reads as TGCAGTGCTACCGACTGGGGCGGGACCTACGAGCAGTACTTC.

This CDR3 is CASSYSGQGEETQYF. The CDR3 DNA follows: TGTGCCAGCAGTTACTCGGGACAGGGAGAAGAGACCCAGTACTTC. The V call is TRBV6-5, the J call TRBJ2-5; 9 bases align to TRBD1. CDR3 length: 15 residues. V lost 0 bases and J lost 3; bases outside the gene matches: 2. Germline V gene sequence: CDR1 MNHEY, CDR2 SVGAGI.

The V call is TRBV6-5, the J call TRBJ1-5, with TRBD1 matching 10 bases. The CDR3 extends over 16 amino acids. CDR1 and CDR2 from the germline V gene are MNHEY and SVGAGI. The junction had 7 bases not matched to a gene; V was cut back by 8 bases and J by 0 bases. The CDR3 sequence: CASRDRGFSSNQPQHF. The CDR3 nucleotides are TGTGCCAGCCGGGACAGGGGTTTTAGTAGCAATCAGCCCCAGCATTTT.

The sample holds a few counts of this clonotype. V and J are TRBV10-3 and TRBJ1-4; D not certain. With 4 bases removed from V and 2 bases from J, the gap between germline ends came to 2 bases. There are 12 residues in the CDR3. CDR1 is ENHRY, CDR2 SYGVKD, per germline. The CDR3 sequence: CAISATNEKLFF. The CDR3 DNA is TGTGCCATCAGTGCGACTAATGAAAAACTGTTTTTT.

The chain links TRBV28 to TRBJ2-1; no firm D call. The CDR3 covers 12 residues. The V gene lost 2 bases and the J gene lost 9 bases, with 8 bases spanning the gap. Germline CDR1 and CDR2: MDHEN and SYDVKM. The CDR3 DNA follows: TGTGCCAGCAGTTTAGTATCGGGTGAGCAGTTCTTC. It translates to CASSLVSGEQFF. Filled out from reference TRBV28 and TRBJ2-1, the complete variable domain reads DVKVTQSSRYLVKRTGEKVFLECVQDMDHENMFWYRQDPGLGLRLIYFSYDVKMKEKGDIPEGYSVSREKKERFSLILESASTNQTSMYLCASSLVSGEQFFGPGTRLTVL.